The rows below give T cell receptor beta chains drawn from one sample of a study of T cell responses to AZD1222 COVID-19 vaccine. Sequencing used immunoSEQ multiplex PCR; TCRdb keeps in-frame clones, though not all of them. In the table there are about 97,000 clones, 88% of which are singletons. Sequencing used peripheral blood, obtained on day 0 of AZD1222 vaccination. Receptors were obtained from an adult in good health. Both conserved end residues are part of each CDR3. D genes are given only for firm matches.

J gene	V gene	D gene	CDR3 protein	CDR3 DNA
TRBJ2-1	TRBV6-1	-	CASSEGPSSYNEQFF	TGTGCCAGCAGTGAGGGTCCCAGCTCCTACAATGAGCAGTTCTTC
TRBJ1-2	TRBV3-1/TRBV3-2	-	CASSQDLGYGYTF	TGTGCCAGCAGCCAAGATCTCGGCTATGGCTACACCTTC
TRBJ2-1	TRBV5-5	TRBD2	CASSLGTSGEKSSSYNEQFF	TGTGCCAGCAGCTTGGGGACTAGCGGGGAAAAATCTAGCTCCTACAATGAGCAGTTCTTC
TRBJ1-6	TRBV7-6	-	CASSAGRGGNSPLHF	TGTGCCAGCAGTGCCGGGAGAGGAGGTAATTCACCCCTCCACTTT
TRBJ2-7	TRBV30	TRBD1	CAWRIFGTGGLYEQYF	TGTGCCTGGAGAATCTTCGGGACAGGGGGCTTGTACGAGCAGTACTTC
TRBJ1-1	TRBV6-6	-	CASSYKSQKNTEAFF	TGTGCCAGCAGTTACAAGAGCCAAAAGAACACTGAAGCTTTCTTT
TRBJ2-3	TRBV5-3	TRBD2	CARSLTSGGSTDTQYF	TGTGCCAGAAGCTTGACTAGCGGGGGGTCCACAGATACGCAGTATTTT
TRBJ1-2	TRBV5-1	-	CASSSTGSGYTF	TGCGCCAGCAGCTCGACAGGTTCTGGCTACACCTTC
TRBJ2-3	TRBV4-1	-	CASSQFGGASTDTQYF	TGCGCCAGCAGCCAATTCGGGGGAGCTAGCACAGATACGCAGTATTTT
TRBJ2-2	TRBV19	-	CASSIGGLNTGELFF	TGTGCCAGTAGTATAGGGGGTCTAAACACCGGGGAGCTGTTTTTT
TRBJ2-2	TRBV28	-	CASQTSSNTGELFF	TGTGCCAGTCAGACTAGTTCGAACACCGGGGAGCTGTTTTTT
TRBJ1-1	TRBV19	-	CASSELGFTEAFF	TGTGCCAGTAGTGAGTTAGGGTTCACTGAAGCTTTCTTT
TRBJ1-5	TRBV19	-	CASSIGHFSNQPQHF	TGTGCCAGTAGTATAGGACATTTTAGCAATCAGCCCCAGCATTTT
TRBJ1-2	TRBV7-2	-	CASSGQTNYGYTF	TGTGCCAGCAGCGGGCAGACCAACTATGGCTACACCTTC
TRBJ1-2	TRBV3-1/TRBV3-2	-	CASSQVGPQPSGYTF	TGTGCCAGCAGCCAAGTAGGGCCACAACCTTCGGGCTACACCTTC
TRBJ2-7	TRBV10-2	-	CASRGGDEQYF	TGCGCCAGCCGGGGTGGGGACGAGCAGTACTTC
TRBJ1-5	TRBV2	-	CASRGESVGQPQHF	TGTGCCAGCAGGGGTGAGTCGGTCGGTCAGCCCCAGCATTTT
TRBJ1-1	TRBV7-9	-	CASSFRAGQTNTEAFF	TGTGCCAGCAGCTTCAGGGCGGGGCAGACGAACACTGAAGCTTTCTTT
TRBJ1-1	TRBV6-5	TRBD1	CASSWRDRANTEAFF	TGTGCCAGCAGTTGGAGGGACAGGGCTAACACTGAAGCTTTCTTT
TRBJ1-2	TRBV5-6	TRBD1	CASSGRQGVYYGYTF	TGTGCCAGCAGCGGACGGCAGGGGGTGTACTATGGCTACACCTTC
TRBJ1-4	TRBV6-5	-	CASRLTQATNEKLFF	TGTGCCAGCAGGTTGACACAGGCAACTAATGAAAAACTGTTTTTT
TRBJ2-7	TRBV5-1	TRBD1	CASSRGTDAIEQYF	TGCGCCAGCAGCAGGGGGACAGATGCTATCGAGCAGTACTTC
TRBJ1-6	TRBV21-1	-	CASRRQLVDSPLHF	TGTGCCAGCAGGAGACAGTTAGTCGATTCACCCCTCCACTTT
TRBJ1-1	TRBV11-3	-	CASSLDGRGGNTEAFF	TGTGCCAGCAGCTTAGATGGGAGGGGCGGGAACACTGAAGCTTTCTTT
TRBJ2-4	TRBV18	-	CASSPVRDTGNLAKNIQYF	TGTGCCAGCTCACCCGTTCGGGACACTGGAAATTTAGCCAAAAACATTCAGTACTTC
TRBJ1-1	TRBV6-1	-	CASNEQGGTEAFF	TGTGCCAGCAATGAACAGGGAGGCACTGAAGCTTTCTTT
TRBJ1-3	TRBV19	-	CASSTGISGNTIYF	TGTGCCAGTAGCACAGGGATTTCTGGAAACACCATATATTTT
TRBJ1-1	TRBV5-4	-	CASSFGGTEAFF	TGTGCCAGCAGCTTCGGGGGCACTGAAGCTTTCTTT
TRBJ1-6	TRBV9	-	CASSVGENSPLHF	TGTGCCAGCAGCGTAGGTGAGAATTCACCCCTCCACTTT
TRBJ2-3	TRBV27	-	CASSFQPPLSYTQYF	TGTGCCAGCAGTTTTCAGCCTCCTTTAAGTTATACGCAGTATTTT
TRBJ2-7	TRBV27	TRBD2	CASSPEPGLAINEQYF	TGTGCCAGCAGTCCAGAGCCGGGACTAGCGATAAACGAGCAGTACTTC
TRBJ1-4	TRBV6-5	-	CASSPLGDSRGKLFF	TGTGCCAGCAGTCCCCTCGGGGACTCACGGGGAAAACTGTTTTTT